This T cell receptor (beta chain) was retrieved from a study of blood T cell repertoires in COVID-19. Study as a whole: Sample material is recorded as cDNA or gDNA derived from T cells, B-cell-depleted T cells, or PBMCs.

In the study's own analysis: Amplified reference gene primers provided the basis for estimating nucleated cell counts. This table comes from immunoSEQ multiplex PCR, and its TCRdb copy is limited to in-frame clones, with some not included. That table gives V, J and clone size, and the DNA gave D and trimming. In the table there are about 30,000 clones, roughly 90% of which are singletons. In germline, CDR1 is MNHEY, CDR2 SMNVEV (reference sequence). Trimming removed 3 bases from V and 10 bases from J; junction bases left unmatched: 14. This CDR3 region has 17 residues. This clonotype originated in a man aged 55 to 70 with active or convalescent COVID-19. The sequenced sample consisted of peripheral blood. The rearrangement links TRBV27 to TRBJ1-5, with 11 bases aligning to TRBD1. In DNA form, the CDR3 reads TGTGCCAGCAGTTTCCTCAGTGGACAGGGGGCACGTCTACCCCAGCATTTT. This sequence encodes CASSFLSGQGARLPQHF.